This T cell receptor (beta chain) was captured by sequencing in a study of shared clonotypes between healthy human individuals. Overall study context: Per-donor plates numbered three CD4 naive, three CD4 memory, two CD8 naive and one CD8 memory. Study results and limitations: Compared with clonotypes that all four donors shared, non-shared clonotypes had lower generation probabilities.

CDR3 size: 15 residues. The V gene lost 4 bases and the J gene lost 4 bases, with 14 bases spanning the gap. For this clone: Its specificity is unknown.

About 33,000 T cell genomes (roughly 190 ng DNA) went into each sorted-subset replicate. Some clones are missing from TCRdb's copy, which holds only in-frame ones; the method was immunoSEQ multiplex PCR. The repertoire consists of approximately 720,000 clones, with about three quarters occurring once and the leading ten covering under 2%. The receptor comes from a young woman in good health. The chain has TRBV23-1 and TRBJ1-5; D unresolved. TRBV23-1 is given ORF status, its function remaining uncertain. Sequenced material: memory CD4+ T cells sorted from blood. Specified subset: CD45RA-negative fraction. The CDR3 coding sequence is TGCGCCAGCAGTCGCATCGGCCTTTTTAATCAGCCCCAGCATTTT. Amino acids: CASSRIGLFNQPQHF.